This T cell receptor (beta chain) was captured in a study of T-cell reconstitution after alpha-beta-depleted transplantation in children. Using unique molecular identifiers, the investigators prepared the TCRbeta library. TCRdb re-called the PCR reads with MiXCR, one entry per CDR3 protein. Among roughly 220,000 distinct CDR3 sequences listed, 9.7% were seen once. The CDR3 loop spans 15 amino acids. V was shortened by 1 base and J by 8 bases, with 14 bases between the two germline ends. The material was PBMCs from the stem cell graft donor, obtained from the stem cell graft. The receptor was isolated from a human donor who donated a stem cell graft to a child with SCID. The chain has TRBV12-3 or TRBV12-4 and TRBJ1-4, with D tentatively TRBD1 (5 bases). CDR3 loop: CASSLVQGRGEKLFF. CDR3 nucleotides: TGTGCCAGCAGTTTAGTCCAGGGAAGAGGAGAAAAACTGTTTTTT.